The sample holds many counts of the clone carrying this TCR beta chain. V gave up 8 bases and J gave up 2 bases; unmatched junction bases: 3. CDR3 length: 12 residues. This sample was taken from a study of T cells in Graves' hyperthyroidism and ophthalmopathy. Overall study context: Once the initial diagnosis was made, peripheral blood was obtained before any treatment.

What was amplified from RNA transcripts were TCR beta CDR3 regions. The study used the HTBI primer set for a first-round RT-PCR of the TCR CDR3. TCRdb passed the multiplex PCR reads through MiXCR, listing each CDR3 protein once. The sample gives hundreds of thousands of distinct CDR3 sequences, approximately 19% of which show up once; about 4% is in the top ten. The sequenced sample was blood. This sequence joins TRBV12-3 or TRBV12-4 and TRBJ2-7, with 7 bases aligning to TRBD2. The source of this sequence is a woman aged 18-29 years with Graves' hyperthyroidism. The CDR3: CASGGGTYEQYF. CDR3 sequence (DNA): TGTGCCAGCGGCGGGGGAACCTACGAGCAGTACTTC.